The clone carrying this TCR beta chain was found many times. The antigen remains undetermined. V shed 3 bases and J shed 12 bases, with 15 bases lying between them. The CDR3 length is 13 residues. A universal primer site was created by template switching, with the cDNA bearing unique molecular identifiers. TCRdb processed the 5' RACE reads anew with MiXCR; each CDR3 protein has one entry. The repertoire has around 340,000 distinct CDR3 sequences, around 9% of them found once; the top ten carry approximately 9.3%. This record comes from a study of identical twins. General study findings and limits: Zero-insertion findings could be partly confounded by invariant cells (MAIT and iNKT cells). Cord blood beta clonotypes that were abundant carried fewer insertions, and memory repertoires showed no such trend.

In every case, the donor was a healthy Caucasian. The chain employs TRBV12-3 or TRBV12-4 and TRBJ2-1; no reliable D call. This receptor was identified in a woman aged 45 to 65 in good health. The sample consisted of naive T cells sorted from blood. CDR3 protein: CASSFPPPNSQFF. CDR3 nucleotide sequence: TGTGCCAGCAGTTTTCCCCCTCCTAATTCGCAGTTCTTC.